These T cell receptor beta chains were read from a single sample in a study of immune evolution from preneoplasia to lung adenocarcinoma. The method was immunoSEQ multiplex PCR; TCRdb's version includes in-frame clones alone and lacks a portion of them. Of thousands of clones listed, around 80% were seen once; the top ten hold roughly 6%. What was sequenced was FFPE minimally invasive lung adenocarcinoma tissue. Source of these receptors: a person aged 50-75 years with lung adenocarcinoma. CDR3s include the opening cysteine and the closing phenylalanine or tryptophan.

j_gene	v_gene	CDR3aa
TRBJ2-1	TRBV9	CASSPKRSQTRGDEQFF
TRBJ1-4	TRBV28	CASSPATNEKLFF
TRBJ1-2	TRBV2	CASSGAGDYGYTF
TRBJ2-7	TRBV6-5	CASKGLSTYEQYF
TRBJ1-2	TRBV7-8	CASSLGGGLSNYGYTF
TRBJ2-5	TRBV30	CAWSVGSSGGAETQYF
TRBJ2-3	TRBV9	CASSDSSADTQYF
TRBJ1-1	TRBV19	CASSTDLTGAEAFF
TRBJ1-3	TRBV5-1	CASSLAPPVEGGSGNTIYF
TRBJ1-5	TRBV6-1	CASSEGWGLLQHF
TRBJ1-1	TRBV7-8	CASSRTGVGTEAFF
TRBJ1-4	TRBV7-9	CASSLAGTALELFF
TRBJ1-4	TRBV27	CASSLTPASNEKLFF
TRBJ2-3	TRBV7-9	CASSLPGTRGTDTQYF
TRBJ2-7	TRBV4-3	CASSQDSRGSSNEQYF
TRBJ1-6	TRBV2	CASSAETANSPLHF
TRBJ1-5	TRBV5-1	CASSPGGMDQPQHF
TRBJ1-4	TRBV6-1	CASSEASTGTEEKLFF
TRBJ2-3	TRBV20-1	CSASLSDTQYF
TRBJ2-7	TRBV4-3	CASSQDPEGFYEQYF
TRBJ1-1	TRBV28	CASSLLNGYTEAFF
TRBJ2-2	TRBV28	CASSLSPTENTGELFF
TRBJ2-3	TRBV6-5	CATARGLGTDTQYF
TRBJ2-1	TRBV5-1	CASSLGTLLSYNEQFF